The sequence of this T cell receptor beta chain was determined in a study of blood T cell repertoires in COVID-19. Study-wide context: T cells, B-cell-depleted T cells, or PBMCs supplied cDNA or gDNA.

Clones were sequenced by immunoSEQ multiplex PCR, and TCRdb holds only the in-frame ones, with some missing. The sample includes some 240,000 clones, 80% to 90% of them seen just once. The CDR3 runs to 15 residues. The V gene's germline CDR1 is MNHEY and CDR2 SVGEGT. The J segment lost 5 bases and the V segment lost 4 bases, leaving 7 bases of the junction unmatched. The sample was peripheral blood. This clonotype was obtained from a woman in her seventies with COVID-19, enrolled during active disease. The chain carries TRBV6-2 or TRBV6-3 and TRBJ2-1; the match to TRBD2 covers 8 bases. CDR3 residues: CASSWGGRTNNEQFF. The CDR3 nucleotides are TGTGCCAGCAGTTGGGGCGGGAGGACTAACAATGAGCAGTTCTTC.